This entry describes one TCR beta chain. The antigen remains undetermined. Through a sample-barcoded 5' primer and a J-beta primer mix, a second PCR was run for roughly 6 to 11 cycles. MiXCR was run by TCRdb on the 5' RACE reads, yielding one entry per CDR3 protein. Among about a million distinct CDR3 sequences listed, about 48% were seen once. The record originates from a study of blood T cells in healthy people across ages. Findings of the study overall: Underestimates were what the diversity estimates from one million T cells were considered to be. The unsorted PBMCs prevented any conclusive comparison of naive versus antigen-experienced cells.

V trimming: 7 bases; J trimming: 4 bases; junction bases outside the gene matches: 9. The CDR3 consists of 13 residues. Per the germline V gene, CDR1 is SQVTM and CDR2 is ANQGSEA. This rearrangement joins TRBV29-1 to TRBJ2-7; 8 bases map to TRBD1. The clonotype originates from a man aged 30 to 45 in good health. The sequenced sample consisted of blood. The DNA for the CDR3 is TGCAGCGGCACACAGGGGGATGAATACGAGCAGTACTTC. Its translation: CSGTQGDEYEQYF.